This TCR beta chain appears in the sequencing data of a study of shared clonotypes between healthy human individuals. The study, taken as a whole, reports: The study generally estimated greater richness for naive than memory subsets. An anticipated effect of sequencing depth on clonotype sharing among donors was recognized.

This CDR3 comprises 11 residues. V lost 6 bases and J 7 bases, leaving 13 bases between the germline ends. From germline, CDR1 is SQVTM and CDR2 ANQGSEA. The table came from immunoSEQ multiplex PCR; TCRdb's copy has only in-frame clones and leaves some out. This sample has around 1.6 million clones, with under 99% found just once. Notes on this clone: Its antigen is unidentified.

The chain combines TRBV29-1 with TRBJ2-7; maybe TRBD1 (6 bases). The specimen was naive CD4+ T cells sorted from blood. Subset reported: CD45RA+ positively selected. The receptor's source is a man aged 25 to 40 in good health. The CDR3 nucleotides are TGCAGCGTCAATACAGGGTTGGAGCAGTACTTC. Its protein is CSVNTGLEQYF.